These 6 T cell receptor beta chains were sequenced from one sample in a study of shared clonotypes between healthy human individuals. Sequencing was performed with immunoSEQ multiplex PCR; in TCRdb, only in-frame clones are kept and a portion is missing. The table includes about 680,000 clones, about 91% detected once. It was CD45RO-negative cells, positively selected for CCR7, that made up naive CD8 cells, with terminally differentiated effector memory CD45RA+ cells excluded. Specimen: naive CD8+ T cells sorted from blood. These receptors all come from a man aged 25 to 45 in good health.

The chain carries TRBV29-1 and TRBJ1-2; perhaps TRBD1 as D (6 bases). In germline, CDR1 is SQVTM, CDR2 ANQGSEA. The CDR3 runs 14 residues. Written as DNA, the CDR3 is TGCACCATCCTTCCGGGGCAGGGGAACAATGGCTACACCTTC. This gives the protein CTILPGQGNNGYTF.

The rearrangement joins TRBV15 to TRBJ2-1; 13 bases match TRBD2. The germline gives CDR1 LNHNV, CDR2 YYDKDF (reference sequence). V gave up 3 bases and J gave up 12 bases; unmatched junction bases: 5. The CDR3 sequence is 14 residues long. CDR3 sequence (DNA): TGTGCCACCAGCAGGGGACTAGCGGGACGAGGGCAGTTCTTC. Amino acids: CATSRGLAGRGQFF.

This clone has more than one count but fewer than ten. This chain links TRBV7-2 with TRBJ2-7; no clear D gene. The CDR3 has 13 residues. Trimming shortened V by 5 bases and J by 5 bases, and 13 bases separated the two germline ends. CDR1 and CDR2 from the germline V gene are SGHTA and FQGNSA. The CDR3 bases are TGTGCCAGCAGCACCTGGCTAGGGAACGAGCAGTACTTC. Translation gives CASSTWLGNEQYF.

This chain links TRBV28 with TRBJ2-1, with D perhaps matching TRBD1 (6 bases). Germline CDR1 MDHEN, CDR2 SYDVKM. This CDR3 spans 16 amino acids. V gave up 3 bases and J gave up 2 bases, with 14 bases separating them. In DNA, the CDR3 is TGTGCCAGCAGTTTTCCCCAGGGGTCGCCCTACAATGAGCAGTTCTTC. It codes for CASSFPQGSPYNEQFF. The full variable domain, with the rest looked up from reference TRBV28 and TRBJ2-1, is DVKVTQSSRYLVKRTGEKVFLECVQDMDHENMFWYRQDPGLGLRLIYFSYDVKMKEKGDIPEGYSVSREKKERFSLILESASTNQTSMYLCASSFPQGSPYNEQFFGPGTRLTVL.

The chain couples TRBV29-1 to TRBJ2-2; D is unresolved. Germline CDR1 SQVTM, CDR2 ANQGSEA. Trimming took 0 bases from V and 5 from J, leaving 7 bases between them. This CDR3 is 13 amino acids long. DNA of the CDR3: TGCAGCGTTGAAGACGCCTTAACCGGGGAGCTGTTTTTT. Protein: CSVEDALTGELFF.

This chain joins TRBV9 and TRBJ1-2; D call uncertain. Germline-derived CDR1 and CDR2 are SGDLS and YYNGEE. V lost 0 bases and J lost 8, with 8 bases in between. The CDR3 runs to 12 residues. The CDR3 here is CASSVGLGGYTF. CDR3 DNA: TGTGCCAGCAGCGTAGGGCTCGGCGGCTACACCTTC.